This TCR beta chain was sequenced for a study of beta chain features in type 1 diabetes. Study findings and constraints: Any HLA type influence on TCRB rearrangement was left unresolved here.

Sorting based on CD45RO/CCR7/CD25/CD127/CD95/CD27 separated CD4+ naive, central memory, regulatory and stem cell-like memory cells. Expressed TCRB transcripts got sequenced, as all isolated RNA was reverse transcribed. Profiled with immunoSEQ multiplex PCR; TCRdb holds only in-frame clones, not every one. The data show about 470,000 clones, around 28% seen once. As for this clone: The antigen is undetermined.

This CDR3 is built from 11 residues. The V end was cut by 1 base, the J end by 6 bases, with 4 bases between. Germline CDR1 SGHTA, CDR2 FQGNSA. This chain uses TRBV7-2 with TRBJ2-7; D is ambiguous. Sequencing used naive CD4+ T cells from blood. The clonotype was recovered from a man in his late teens or twenties in good health. The CDR3 protein is CASSLVREQYF. DNA of the CDR3: TGTGCCAGCAGCTTAGTGCGCGAGCAGTACTTC.